Reported below is one TCR beta chain. Its specificity is unknown. The CDR3 has 14 amino acids. V shed 0 bases and J shed 6 bases, with 11 bases lying between them. From germline, CDR1 is SGHRS and CDR2 YFSETQ. These data come from a study of OX40 agonist ivuxolimab in advanced cancers. Whole-study results and caveats: Normalized T-cell clonal expansion was also low in a subset of nonresponders. On average, a greater number of expanded clones characterised CD8+ T cells relative to CD4+.

TCRdb's copy holds only in-frame clones and misses some; the assay was immunoSEQ multiplex PCR. The sample contains tens of thousands of clones, 89% of which appear only once. The sequence came from an adult with an advanced solid tumor such as melanoma, head and neck, liver or kidney cancer. The chain recombines TRBV5-1 with TRBJ2-3; D not resolved. Sequencing used CD4+ or CD8+ T cells sorted from blood, obtained in a trial of the OX40 agonist ivuxolimab. The CDR3 region is CASSLEPPSDTQYF. The CDR3 DNA sequence: TGCGCCAGCAGCTTGGAACCGCCATCCGATACGCAGTATTTT.